Given below is one TCR beta chain in context. This specimen comes from a study of blood T cell repertoires in COVID-19. In the study overall: Acute and convalescent COVID-19 samples came from the United States, Italy and Spain. The cDNA or gDNA used as material had been derived from T cells, B-cell-depleted T cells, or PBMCs.

Authors' data handling: Nucleated cell number was recorded as an estimate derived from reference gene primer amplification. The table came from immunoSEQ multiplex PCR; TCRdb's copy has only in-frame clones and leaves some out. That table supplies the V and J calls and clone size; D and trimming were determined from the DNA. The sample yields a few hundred thousand clones, roughly nine tenths seen once. The material sequenced was peripheral blood. This TCR came from a woman between 45 and 65 years old with acute or convalescent COVID-19.

The CDR3 coding sequence is TGTGCCAGCAGCGCCCGACTAGCGGGAGGCCTGGAGACCCAGTACTTC. Its translation: CASSARLAGGLETQYF. This chain connects TRBV5-4 to TRBJ2-5; 13 nucleotides match TRBD2. The ends lost 4 bases at V and 5 bases at J; junction bases unmatched: 8. In germline, CDR1 is SGHNT, CDR2 YYREEE (reference sequence). The CDR3 contains 16 residues.